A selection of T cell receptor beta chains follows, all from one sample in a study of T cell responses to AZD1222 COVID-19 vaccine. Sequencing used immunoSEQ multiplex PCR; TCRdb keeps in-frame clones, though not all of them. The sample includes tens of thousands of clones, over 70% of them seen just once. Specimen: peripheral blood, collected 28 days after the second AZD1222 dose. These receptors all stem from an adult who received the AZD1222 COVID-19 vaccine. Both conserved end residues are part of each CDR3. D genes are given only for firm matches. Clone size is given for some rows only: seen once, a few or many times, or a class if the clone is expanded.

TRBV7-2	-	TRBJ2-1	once	TGTGCCAGCAGCCTCAGACCAGGTCCCAATGAGCAGTTCTTC	CASSLRPGPNEQFF
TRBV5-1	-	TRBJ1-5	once	TGCGCCAGCAGCTTGGTCGGAGACAATCAGCCCCAGCATTTT	CASSLVGDNQPQHF
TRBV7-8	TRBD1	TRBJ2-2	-	TGTGCCAGCAGCCCGTGGACAGGGGTGGCCGGGGAGCTGTTTTTT	CASSPWTGVAGELFF
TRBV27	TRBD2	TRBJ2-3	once	TGTGCCAGCAACCTAGCGGGAGAGGATACGCAGTATTTT	CASNLAGEDTQYF
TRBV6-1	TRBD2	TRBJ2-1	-	TGTGCCAGCAGTGAGCCGGGGAGGGGCTACAATGAGCAGTTCTTC	CASSEPGRGYNEQFF
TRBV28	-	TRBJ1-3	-	TGTGCCAGCAGCCAAGCACGGGGGGCTGGAAACACCATATATTTT	CASSQARGAGNTIYF
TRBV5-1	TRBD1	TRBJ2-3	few	TGCGCCAGCAGCTTGGTGCAGGGGGAAACGGATACGCAGTATTTT	CASSLVQGETDTQYF
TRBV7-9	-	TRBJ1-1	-	TGTGCCAGCAGCTTAGAGGGCGGACCGAACACTGAAGCTTTCTTT	CASSLEGGPNTEAFF
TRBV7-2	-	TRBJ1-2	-	TGTGCCAGCAGCACGACAGACTATGGCTACACCTTC	CASSTTDYGYTF
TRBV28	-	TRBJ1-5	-	TGTGCCAGCAGTCCATCTGGACAGCCCCAGCATTTT	CASSPSGQPQHF
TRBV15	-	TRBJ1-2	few	TGTGCCACCAGCGGAGGGAGGGGACGGAACTATGGCTACACCTTC	CATSGGRGRNYGYTF
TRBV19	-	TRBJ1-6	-	TGTGCCAGTAGTATCGGGAATCGTTCACCCCTCCACTTT	CASSIGNRSPLHF
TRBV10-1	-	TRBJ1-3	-	TGCGCCAGCAGTGGTTGGGACAATCCTGGAAACACCATATATTTT	CASSGWDNPGNTIYF
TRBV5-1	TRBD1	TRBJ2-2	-	TGCGCCAGCAGCTTACGGACAGGGAATCGGAACACCGGGGAGCTGTTTTTT	CASSLRTGNRNTGELFF
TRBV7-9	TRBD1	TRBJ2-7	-	TGTGCCAGCAGCTTAAACCCGGGACAGGGGGCCTACGAGCAGTACTTC	CASSLNPGQGAYEQYF
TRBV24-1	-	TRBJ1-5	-	TGTGCCACCAGTGGTAACGGGATTCTTCAGCCCCAGCATTTT	CATSGNGILQPQHF
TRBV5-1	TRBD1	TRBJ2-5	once	TGCGCCAGCAGCCTAAGGACAGGGGAGACCCAGTACTTC	CASSLRTGETQYF
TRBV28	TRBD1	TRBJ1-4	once	TGTGCCAGCAGCCCCCCCACCGGGACAGGGCCCGGAAAACTGTTTTTT	CASSPPTGTGPGKLFF
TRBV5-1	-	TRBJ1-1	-	TGCGCCAGCAGCTTGGTAGGGGGGAACACTGAAGCTTTCTTT	CASSLVGGNTEAFF
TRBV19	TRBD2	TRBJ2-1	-	TGTGCCAGTAGTATCCCTAGCGGGAGTTCCACATACAATGAGCAGTTCTTC	CASSIPSGSSTYNEQFF
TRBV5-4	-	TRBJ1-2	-	TGTGCCAGCAGCCCTAGCAGGCGCTATAACTATGGCTACACCTTC	CASSPSRRYNYGYTF
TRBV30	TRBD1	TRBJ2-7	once	TGTGCCTGGGGCGGACAGGACTACGAGCAGTACTTC	CAWGGQDYEQYF
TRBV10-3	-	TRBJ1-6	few	TGTGCCACTCAATCCAATTATAATTCACCCCTCCACTTT	CATQSNYNSPLHF
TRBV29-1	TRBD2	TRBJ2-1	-	TGCAGCGTTGGCCATAGCGGGAAGTCGAATGAGCAGTTCTTC	CSVGHSGKSNEQFF
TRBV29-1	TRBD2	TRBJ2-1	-	TGCAGCGTTGAAACTAGCGGGAGGGCCGATTTAAAGTTCTTC	CSVETSGRADLKFF
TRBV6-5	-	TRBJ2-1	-	TGTGCCAGCAGCCGTAGGATTGTGGCGGTTGAGCAGTTCTTC	CASSRRIVAVEQFF
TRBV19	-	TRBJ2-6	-	TGTGCCAGTAGTTCCTTGGACTCAGCTGGGGCCAACGTCCTGACTTTC	CASSSLDSAGANVLTF
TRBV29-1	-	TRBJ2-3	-	TGCAGCGCCAAGGGCCCCGGCACAGATACGCAGTATTTT	CSAKGPGTDTQYF
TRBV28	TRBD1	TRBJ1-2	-	TGTGCCAGCAGTACCCGGGACAGGGGGTTGTATGGCTACACCTTC	CASSTRDRGLYGYTF
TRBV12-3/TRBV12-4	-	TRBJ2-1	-	TGTGCCAGCACTCCCCTTTACAATGAGCAGTTCTTC	CASTPLYNEQFF
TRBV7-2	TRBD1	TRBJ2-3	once	TGTGCCAGCAGCTTAGTACAGGGGGCAGATACGCAGTATTTT	CASSLVQGADTQYF
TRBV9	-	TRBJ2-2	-	TGTGCCAGCAGCGTAGGCGGGGAGCTGTTTTTT	CASSVGGELFF
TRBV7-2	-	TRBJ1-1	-	TGTGCCAGCAGCTCATCACCGAACACTGAAGCTTTCTTT	CASSSSPNTEAFF
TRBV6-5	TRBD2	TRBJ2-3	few	TGTGCCAGCAGTCCGGGGGGGCCTAGCACAGATACGCAGTATTTT	CASSPGGPSTDTQYF
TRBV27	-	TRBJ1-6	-	TGTGCCAGCAGTTTGAACCATAATTCACCCCTCCACTTT	CASSLNHNSPLHF
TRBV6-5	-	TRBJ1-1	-	TGTGCCAGCAGCCTAACAGGGTCGGGTGAAGCTTTCTTT	CASSLTGSGEAFF
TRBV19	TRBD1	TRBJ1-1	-	TGTGCCAGTAAGTATGGGACAGGGAGGAACACTGAAGCTTTCTTT	CASKYGTGRNTEAFF
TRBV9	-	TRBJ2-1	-	TGTGCCAGCAGCGTAGAAAACAGGGGGGGAAACAATGAGCAGTTCTTC	CASSVENRGGNNEQFF
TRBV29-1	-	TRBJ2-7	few	TGCAGCGCCACCACGCAGGGTTGGTACGAGCAGTACTTC	CSATTQGWYEQYF
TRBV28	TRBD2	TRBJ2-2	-	TGTGCCAGCACCTCGGGGGGGACTGCCGGGGAGCTGTTTTTT	CASTSGGTAGELFF
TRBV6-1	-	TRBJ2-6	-	TGTGCCAGCAGTGAAATGGTAGCGCGGAGGAGTTCCGGGGCCAACGTCCTGACTTTC	CASSEMVARRSSGANVLTF
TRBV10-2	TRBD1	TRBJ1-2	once	TGCGCCAGCAAAGAACAGGGGGCGTTTTATTATGGCTACACCTTC	CASKEQGAFYYGYTF
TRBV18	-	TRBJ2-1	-	TGTGCCAGCTCACCACAGGGGGGCTCCTACAATGAGCAGTTCTTC	CASSPQGGSYNEQFF
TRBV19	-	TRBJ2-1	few	TGTGCCAGTAGTAAAGCGGCGATAGGCTACAATGAGCAGTTCTTC	CASSKAAIGYNEQFF
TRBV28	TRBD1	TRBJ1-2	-	TGTGCCAGCAGTTTAGGACAGGGATGGGAGGGCTACACCTTC	CASSLGQGWEGYTF
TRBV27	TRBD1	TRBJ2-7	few	TGTGCCAGCAGGGGACAGGGTCAAGGAGAGCAGTACTTC	CASRGQGQGEQYF
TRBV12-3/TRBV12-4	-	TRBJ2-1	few	TGTGCCAGCAGCCCCGGGAATGAGCAGTTCTTC	CASSPGNEQFF
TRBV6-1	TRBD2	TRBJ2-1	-	TGTGCCAGCAGTGAACCAGGACTAGCGGGGGGAAATGAGCAGTTCTTC	CASSEPGLAGGNEQFF
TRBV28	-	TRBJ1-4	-	TGTGCCAGCAGTTTATCCAGGGTTTTTGGAAAACTGTTTTTT	CASSLSRVFGKLFF
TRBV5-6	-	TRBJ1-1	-	TGTGCCAGCAGCTTTCTGAGGGAACATGGGGCTTTCTTT	CASSFLREHGAFF